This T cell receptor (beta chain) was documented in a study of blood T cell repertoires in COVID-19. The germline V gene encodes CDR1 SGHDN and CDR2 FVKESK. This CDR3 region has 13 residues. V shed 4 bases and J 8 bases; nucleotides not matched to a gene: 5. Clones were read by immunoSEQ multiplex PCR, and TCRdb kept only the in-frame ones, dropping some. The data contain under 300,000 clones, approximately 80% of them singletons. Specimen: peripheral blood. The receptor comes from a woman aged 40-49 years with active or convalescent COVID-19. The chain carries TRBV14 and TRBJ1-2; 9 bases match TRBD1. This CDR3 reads CASSPGTGRGYTF. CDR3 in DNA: TGTGCCAGCAGCCCTGGGACAGGGAGGGGCTACACCTTC.